This is a list of T cell receptor beta chains from one sample in a study of blood T cell repertoires in COVID-19. Here immunoSEQ multiplex PCR was the method, and the copy in TCRdb shows in-frame clones only, minus some. The table shows 400,000 to 450,000 clones, with 90% occurring only once. The sequenced sample was PBMCs or T cells enriched from blood (not recorded which). The receptors derive from a man aged 18 to 35 who had recovered from COVID-19. Both conserved end residues are part of each CDR3. The order of the fields is clone size, J gene, D gene, V gene, CDR3 protein, CDR3 DNA. A D gene is named only where the DNA matches it firmly. Not all rows give a size; the values are once, few, many and, for expanded clones, a class.

size: .
J: TRBJ2-7
D: .
V: TRBV3-1/TRBV3-2
CDR3: CASSPVGRVPYEQYF
DNA: TGTGCCAGCAGCCCCGTTGGCAGGGTGCCCTACGAGCAGTACTTC

size: .
J: TRBJ1-1
D: .
V: TRBV2
CDR3: CATHQGLNTEAFF
DNA: TGTGCCACTCACCAGGGGCTGAACACTGAAGCTTTCTTT

size: .
J: TRBJ1-1
D: .
V: TRBV6-1
CDR3: CASSEQSGVGTEAFF
DNA: TGTGCCAGCAGTGAACAGTCCGGGGTGGGTACTGAAGCTTTCTTT

size: .
J: TRBJ1-2
D: .
V: TRBV20-1
CDR3: CSARSIYGYTF
DNA: TGCAGTGCTAGGAGCATCTATGGCTACACCTTC

size: .
J: TRBJ2-5
D: .
V: TRBV3-1/TRBV3-2
CDR3: CASSQSGNLETQYF
DNA: TGTGCCAGCAGCCAATCCGGGAACTTAGAGACCCAGTACTTC

size: few
J: TRBJ2-7
D: TRBD2
V: TRBV14
CDR3: CASSQGAGGGFEQYF
DNA: TGTGCCAGCAGCCAGGGTGCGGGAGGCGGTTTCGAGCAGTACTTC

size: .
J: TRBJ1-3
D: .
V: TRBV10-3
CDR3: CAISEGAEPGNTIYF
DNA: TGTGCCATCAGTGAGGGAGCAGAGCCTGGAAACACCATATATTTT

size: once
J: TRBJ1-2
D: TRBD1
V: TRBV27
CDR3: CASSPRTGPGGGYTF
DNA: TGTGCCAGCAGTCCCAGGACAGGGCCGGGCGGAGGCTACACCTTC

size: .
J: TRBJ2-1
D: .
V: TRBV24-1
CDR3: CATSEARGVYNEQFF
DNA: TGTGCCACCAGTGAAGCGCGCGGAGTCTACAATGAGCAGTTCTTC

size: .
J: TRBJ1-6
D: .
V: TRBV19
CDR3: CATKDYTLHF
DNA: TGTGCCACCAAAGACTACACCCTCCACTTT

size: .
J: TRBJ1-1
D: .
V: TRBV28
CDR3: CASSHGSGRTEAFF
DNA: TGTGCCAGCAGCCACGGGAGCGGACGAACTGAAGCTTTCTTT

size: .
J: TRBJ2-1
D: TRBD2
V: TRBV7-6
CDR3: CASSSPSGLAETNEQFF
DNA: TGTGCCAGCAGCTCTCCCAGTGGGCTAGCGGAGACGAATGAGCAGTTCTTC

size: .
J: TRBJ1-5
D: TRBD1
V: TRBV6-5
CDR3: CASSLTGGASQPQHF
DNA: TGTGCCAGCAGTCTGACAGGGGGCGCGTCTCAGCCCCAGCATTTT

size: .
J: TRBJ1-2
D: TRBD1
V: TRBV28
CDR3: CASSDGTGGIIYGYTF
DNA: TGTGCCAGCAGTGACGGGACAGGGGGTATTATCTATGGCTACACCTTC

size: .
J: TRBJ1-6
D: TRBD1
V: TRBV5-5
CDR3: CASSWGTGDNSPLHF
DNA: TGTGCCAGCAGCTGGGGGACAGGAGATAATTCACCCCTCCACTTT

size: .
J: TRBJ2-7
D: TRBD2
V: TRBV18
CDR3: CASSLILPSGGGEQYF
DNA: TGTGCCAGCTCACTAATTCTTCCTAGCGGGGGCGGGGAGCAGTACTTC

size: .
J: TRBJ1-1
D: TRBD1
V: TRBV4-1
CDR3: CASSHLGGQGSAEAFF
DNA: TGCGCCAGCAGCCACCTTGGGGGACAGGGGTCCGCTGAAGCTTTCTTT

size: .
J: TRBJ1-4
D: TRBD1
V: TRBV6-5
CDR3: CASRAGTGLYEKLFF
DNA: TGTGCCAGCAGAGCGGGGACAGGTCTTTATGAAAAACTGTTTTTT

size: once
J: TRBJ2-5
D: .
V: TRBV6-5
CDR3: CASKPPGAFETQYF
DNA: TGTGCCAGCAAACCCCCAGGGGCGTTCGAGACCCAGTACTTC

size: .
J: TRBJ1-2
D: .
V: TRBV3-1/TRBV3-2
CDR3: CASSQGSVDRLYGYTF
DNA: TGTGCCAGCAGCCAAGGTAGTGTGGACAGACTCTATGGCTACACCTTC

size: .
J: TRBJ1-1
D: .
V: TRBV7-9
CDR3: CASSLDGATAFF
DNA: TGTGCCAGCAGCTTAGATGGGGCGACGGCTTTCTTT

size: .
J: TRBJ2-1
D: TRBD2
V: TRBV7-3
CDR3: CASSPRGGSYNEQFF
DNA: TGTGCCAGCAGCCCCCGGGGGGGTTCCTACAATGAGCAGTTCTTC

size: .
J: TRBJ2-2
D: .
V: TRBV19
CDR3: CASRTSTGELFF
DNA: TGTGCCAGTAGGACTTCCACCGGGGAGCTGTTTTTT

size: .
J: TRBJ2-2
D: .
V: TRBV30
CDR3: CAWRSGRANTGELFF
DNA: TGTGCCTGGAGGTCCGGCAGGGCAAACACCGGGGAGCTGTTTTTT

size: .
J: TRBJ2-1
D: TRBD2
V: TRBV19
CDR3: CASSGGKGEQFF
DNA: TGTGCCAGTAGCGGGGGGAAGGGTGAGCAGTTCTTC

size: .
J: TRBJ2-3
D: TRBD2
V: TRBV6-2/TRBV6-3
CDR3: CASSWVVAGGRDTQYF
DNA: TGTGCCAGCAGTTGGGTAGTAGCGGGGGGAAGAGATACGCAGTATTTT

size: .
J: TRBJ1-1
D: TRBD1
V: TRBV9
CDR3: CASSARDRGLAEAFF
DNA: TGTGCCAGCAGCGCACGAGACAGGGGGTTGGCTGAAGCTTTCTTT

size: .
J: TRBJ1-1
D: TRBD1
V: TRBV29-1
CDR3: CSERQGETEAFF
DNA: TGCAGCGAGCGACAGGGTGAGACTGAAGCTTTCTTT

size: .
J: TRBJ1-1
D: TRBD1
V: TRBV9
CDR3: CASSIGTGVMNTEAFF
DNA: TGTGCCAGCAGCATCGGGACAGGGGTCATGAACACTGAAGCTTTCTTT

size: .
J: TRBJ2-2
D: TRBD2
V: TRBV2
CDR3: CASSEALLAGGPGELFF
DNA: TGTGCCAGCAGTGAAGCGCTTCTAGCGGGGGGGCCTGGGGAGCTGTTTTTT

size: .
J: TRBJ2-5
D: .
V: TRBV5-1
CDR3: CASSPTAAAIGTQYF
DNA: TGCGCCAGCAGTCCGACTGCAGCAGCCATAGGGACCCAGTACTTC

size: .
J: TRBJ1-5
D: .
V: TRBV24-1
CDR3: CATSDAGRGGTQPQHF
DNA: TGTGCCACCAGTGATGCCGGGCGGGGAGGCACTCAGCCCCAGCATTTT

size: .
J: TRBJ1-5
D: .
V: TRBV7-2
CDR3: CASSLVSGKDQPQHF
DNA: TGTGCCAGCAGCTTAGTCAGCGGAAAGGATCAGCCCCAGCATTTT

size: .
J: TRBJ2-3
D: TRBD2
V: TRBV5-5
CDR3: CASSLAQGLASYDTQYF
DNA: TGTGCCAGCAGCTTGGCCCAGGGACTAGCGTCCTACGATACGCAGTATTTT

size: .
J: TRBJ2-1
D: .
V: TRBV27
CDR3: CASSLRSSYNEQFF
DNA: TGTGCCAGCAGTTTAAGGAGCTCCTACAATGAGCAGTTCTTC

size: few
J: TRBJ1-2
D: .
V: TRBV28
CDR3: CASSPGVGYTF
DNA: TGTGCCAGCAGCCCGGGAGTTGGCTACACCTTC

size: .
J: TRBJ2-7
D: TRBD1
V: TRBV5-6
CDR3: CASSLGQGIVSYEQYF
DNA: TGTGCCAGCAGCTTGGGACAGGGAATTGTATCCTACGAGCAGTACTTC

size: .
J: TRBJ1-1
D: .
V: TRBV2
CDR3: CASGGGRGAFF
DNA: TGTGCCAGCGGGGGCGGAAGGGGAGCTTTCTTT

size: .
J: TRBJ1-5
D: .
V: TRBV19
CDR3: CASSAGRVQYSNQPQHF
DNA: TGTGCCAGTAGTGCCGGCAGGGTACAATACAGCAATCAGCCCCAGCATTTT

size: .
J: TRBJ1-6
D: .
V: TRBV5-1
CDR3: CASSRRRVDRNSPLHF
DNA: TGCGCCAGCAGCCGACGACGGGTTGATCGTAATTCACCCCTCCACTTT

size: .
J: TRBJ2-3
D: TRBD2
V: TRBV18
CDR3: CASSLTGGDTDTQYF
DNA: TGTGCCAGCTCACTGACGGGGGGGGACACAGATACGCAGTATTTT

size: .
J: TRBJ1-2
D: .
V: TRBV2
CDR3: CASNRGLKEGNTF
DNA: TGTGCCAGCAACCGCGGCCTTAAGGAAGGTAACACCTTC